The rows below give T cell receptor beta chains drawn from one sample of a study of blood T cell repertoires in COVID-19. Assay used: immunoSEQ multiplex PCR; TCRdb lists only in-frame clones, some missing. Of tens of thousands of clones listed, 84% are singletons. Sequenced: peripheral blood. The receptors originated from a human donor in a cohort sampled during active COVID-19. Both conserved end residues are part of each CDR3. D genes are given only for firm matches. The size field is filled for only some rows; it gives once, few, many or a size class.

j_call: TRBJ2-3; clone_size: NA; d_call: TRBD1; v_call: TRBV4-1; cdr3_aa: CASSNRDSATDTQYF; cdr3_nt: TGCGCCAGCAGCAACCGGGACAGCGCCACAGATACGCAGTATTTT
j_call: TRBJ1-5; clone_size: once; d_call: NA; v_call: TRBV2; cdr3_aa: CASSPRRGTDQPQHF; cdr3_nt: TGTGCCAGCAGCCCCAGACGCGGTACGGATCAGCCCCAGCATTTT
j_call: TRBJ2-2; clone_size: NA; d_call: NA; v_call: TRBV27; cdr3_aa: CATLAGTNTGELFF; cdr3_nt: TGTGCCACCCTCGCAGGGACGAACACCGGGGAGCTGTTTTTT
j_call: TRBJ1-3; clone_size: NA; d_call: NA; v_call: TRBV24-1; cdr3_aa: CATSDLGQGGGNTIYF; cdr3_nt: TGTGCCACCAGTGATTTGGGCCAGGGCGGAGGAAACACCATATATTTT
j_call: TRBJ1-6; clone_size: few; d_call: NA; v_call: TRBV28; cdr3_aa: CASSLWEGSSGSPLHF; cdr3_nt: TGTGCCAGCAGTTTATGGGAGGGTAGTTCGGGTTCACCCCTCCACTTT
j_call: TRBJ1-2; clone_size: few; d_call: NA; v_call: TRBV4-1; cdr3_aa: CASSEWSGGQLSYGYTF; cdr3_nt: TGCGCCAGCAGCGAGTGGAGTGGAGGGCAACTGTCCTATGGCTACACCTTC
j_call: TRBJ2-7; clone_size: NA; d_call: TRBD1; v_call: TRBV29-1; cdr3_aa: CSVVPGQGAYEQYF; cdr3_nt: TGCAGCGTTGTCCCGGGACAGGGGGCCTACGAGCAGTACTTC
j_call: TRBJ2-1; clone_size: NA; d_call: TRBD1; v_call: TRBV28; cdr3_aa: CASNPQGAQYNEQFF; cdr3_nt: TGTGCCAGCAACCCACAGGGGGCGCAGTACAATGAGCAGTTCTTC
j_call: TRBJ1-3; clone_size: NA; d_call: NA; v_call: TRBV4-1; cdr3_aa: CASSVQLSGNTIYF; cdr3_nt: TGCGCCAGCAGCGTACAGTTAAGTGGAAACACCATATATTTT
j_call: TRBJ1-5; clone_size: NA; d_call: TRBD1; v_call: TRBV5-6; cdr3_aa: CASSLTGGNQPQHF; cdr3_nt: TGTGCCAGCAGTTTGACAGGGGGCAATCAGCCCCAGCATTTT
j_call: TRBJ2-1; clone_size: NA; d_call: NA; v_call: TRBV28; cdr3_aa: CASSFAGRGIREQFF; cdr3_nt: TGTGCCAGCAGTTTCGCGGGCCGGGGGATTCGGGAGCAGTTCTTC
j_call: TRBJ2-5; clone_size: NA; d_call: NA; v_call: TRBV13; cdr3_aa: CASSVGQQETQYF; cdr3_nt: TGTGCCAGCAGCGTTGGACAGCAAGAGACCCAGTACTTC
j_call: TRBJ1-2; clone_size: NA; d_call: TRBD1; v_call: TRBV28; cdr3_aa: CASRSGTGANYGYTF; cdr3_nt: TGTGCCAGCAGATCCGGGACAGGGGCTAACTATGGCTACACCTTC
j_call: TRBJ2-3; clone_size: NA; d_call: NA; v_call: TRBV27; cdr3_aa: CASSLSRVTDTQYF; cdr3_nt: TGTGCCAGCAGTTTATCCAGGGTCACAGATACGCAGTATTTT
j_call: TRBJ2-4; clone_size: NA; d_call: NA; v_call: TRBV27; cdr3_aa: CASSLEGAKNIQYF; cdr3_nt: TGTGCCAGCAGTTTGGAGGGGGCGAAAAACATTCAGTACTTC
j_call: TRBJ2-5; clone_size: NA; d_call: NA; v_call: TRBV5-4; cdr3_aa: CASSLSVGARMETQYF; cdr3_nt: TGTGCCAGCAGCTTGTCGGTAGGGGCGCGTATGGAGACCCAGTACTTC
j_call: TRBJ1-1; clone_size: NA; d_call: TRBD1; v_call: TRBV5-1; cdr3_aa: CASSSDRDTEAFF; cdr3_nt: TGCGCCAGCAGCTCGGACAGGGACACTGAAGCTTTCTTT
j_call: TRBJ2-4; clone_size: NA; d_call: NA; v_call: TRBV7-6; cdr3_aa: CASSSLAGGRSNIQYF; cdr3_nt: TGTGCCAGCAGCTCCCTCGCCGGGGGGCGCTCAAACATTCAGTACTTC
j_call: TRBJ2-7; clone_size: NA; d_call: TRBD1; v_call: TRBV9; cdr3_aa: CASSIKTGGVHYEQYF; cdr3_nt: TGTGCCAGCAGCATAAAGACAGGGGGCGTTCACTACGAGCAGTACTTC
j_call: TRBJ2-5; clone_size: NA; d_call: NA; v_call: TRBV5-4; cdr3_aa: CASSARPAVEETQYF; cdr3_nt: TGTGCCAGCAGCGCTCGTCCAGCGGTTGAAGAGACCCAGTACTTC
j_call: TRBJ2-2; clone_size: few; d_call: NA; v_call: TRBV19; cdr3_aa: CASSPQGFGELFF; cdr3_nt: TGTGCCAGTAGTCCTCAGGGTTTCGGGGAGCTGTTTTTT
j_call: TRBJ1-1; clone_size: NA; d_call: NA; v_call: TRBV5-6; cdr3_aa: CASSLARGEAFF; cdr3_nt: TGTGCCAGCAGCTTGGCTAGGGGAGAAGCTTTCTTT
j_call: TRBJ2-3; clone_size: NA; d_call: NA; v_call: TRBV4-1; cdr3_aa: CASSRAGRSTDTQYF; cdr3_nt: TGCGCCAGCAGCCGGGCCGGCCGTAGCACAGATACGCAGTATTTT
j_call: TRBJ1-1; clone_size: NA; d_call: NA; v_call: TRBV6-5; cdr3_aa: CASSYRQYTEAFF; cdr3_nt: TGTGCCAGCAGTTACCGACAGTACACTGAAGCTTTCTTT
j_call: TRBJ1-5; clone_size: NA; d_call: NA; v_call: TRBV19; cdr3_aa: CASSIGVTAGRQAQHF; cdr3_nt: TGTGCCAGTAGTATAGGGGTTACAGCGGGCCGGCAGGCCCAGCATTTT
j_call: TRBJ2-2; clone_size: NA; d_call: TRBD1; v_call: TRBV6-5; cdr3_aa: CASSYGTGITGELFF; cdr3_nt: TGTGCCAGCAGTTACGGGACAGGGATCACCGGGGAGCTGTTTTTT
j_call: TRBJ2-6; clone_size: NA; d_call: TRBD1; v_call: TRBV6-2/TRBV6-3; cdr3_aa: CASSHRAGTAGANVLTF; cdr3_nt: TGTGCCAGCAGCCATAGGGCCGGGACAGCTGGGGCCAACGTCCTGACTTTC
j_call: TRBJ1-6; clone_size: NA; d_call: TRBD1; v_call: TRBV14; cdr3_aa: CASSQGQGGISPLHF; cdr3_nt: TGTGCCAGCAGCCAAGGACAGGGGGGTATTTCACCCCTCCACTTT
j_call: TRBJ2-7; clone_size: NA; d_call: NA; v_call: TRBV5-1; cdr3_aa: CASSLEPFSKYEQYF; cdr3_nt: TGCGCCAGCAGCTTGGAGCCGTTTTCCAAATACGAGCAGTACTTC
j_call: TRBJ2-1; clone_size: NA; d_call: TRBD2; v_call: TRBV19; cdr3_aa: CASIGEGNEQFF; cdr3_nt: TGTGCCAGTATAGGGGAGGGGAATGAGCAGTTCTTC
j_call: TRBJ2-3; clone_size: NA; d_call: NA; v_call: TRBV7-9; cdr3_aa: CASSSRTGGSDTQYF; cdr3_nt: TGTGCCAGCAGCTCCCGGACAGGAGGGTCAGATACGCAGTATTTT
j_call: TRBJ1-2; clone_size: NA; d_call: NA; v_call: TRBV2; cdr3_aa: CASGEGREPGYGYTF; cdr3_nt: TGTGCCAGCGGAGAGGGTCGAGAGCCTGGGTATGGCTACACCTTC